These 29 T cell receptor beta chains were all obtained from the same sample, sequenced in a study of T-cell reconstitution after alpha-beta-depleted transplantation in children. Preparation of the TCRbeta library involved a method that used unique molecular identifiers. MiXCR was run by TCRdb on the PCR reads, yielding one entry per CDR3 protein. The data hold hundreds of thousands of distinct CDR3 sequences, with 10% to 15% observed a single time. Sample: PBMCs, mostly from graft donor cells, taken 360 days after TCRalphabeta/CD19-depleted stem cell transplant. These receptors all come from a male patient younger than 18 who had a stem cell transplant for acute myeloid leukemia, so the T cells may come from the graft donor.

This clonotype was recorded at least ten times. This rearrangement joins TRBV12-3 or TRBV12-4 to TRBJ2-7, with 9 bases identical to TRBD1. Trimming took 6 bases from V and 3 from J; bases not matched to a gene: 0. The CDR3 length is 12 residues. The CDR3 here is CASRGQGYEQYF. CDR3 DNA sequence: TGTGCCAGCAGGGGACAGGGCTACGAGCAGTACTTC.

The chain links TRBV2 to TRBJ2-1, with a tentative D call TRBD1 (6 bases). The V gene's germline CDR1 is SNHLY and CDR2 FYNNEI. The CDR3 extends over 14 amino acids. Trimming shortened V by 11 bases and J by 6 bases, and 20 bases separated the two germline ends. CDR3 loop: CAGYRDPEPNEQFF. In nucleotides, the CDR3 is TGTGCCGGGTACAGGGACCCCGAACCCAATGAGCAGTTCTTC. The whole variable domain, filled in from reference TRBV2 and TRBJ2-1, reads EPEVTQTPSHQVTQMGQEVILRCVPISNHLYFYWYRQILGQKVEFLVSFYNNEISEKSEIFDDQFSVERPDGSNFTLKIRSTKLEDSAMYFCAGYRDPEPNEQFFGPGTRLTVL.

The rearrangement links TRBV6-2 or TRBV6-3 to TRBJ2-7, with D tentatively TRBD2 (6 bases). Between the trimmed V and J ends, which lost 8 bases and 3 bases, there was a span of 20 bases. Germline assignment: CDR1 MNHEY and CDR2 SVGEGT. CDR3 length: 15 residues. The CDR3, as DNA: TGTGCCAGCGAGGAGGACGGAGGGCGCCACTACGAGCAGTACTTC. Amino acids: CASEEDGGRHYEQYF.

This clonotype was counted at least ten times. The chain carries TRBV28 and TRBJ2-7, with 10 bases that match TRBD2. CDR1 is MDHEN, CDR2 SYDVKM, per germline. The CDR3 spans 16 residues. The V segment lost 7 bases and the J segment 4 bases; nucleotides outside the gene matches: 13. CDR3 residues: CASNPRWASGRYEQYF. CDR3 nucleotides: TGTGCCAGCAACCCCCGTTGGGCTAGCGGGAGATACGAGCAGTACTTC.

The chain carries TRBV15 and TRBJ2-7; 7 bases map to TRBD1. Trimming cost V 5 bases and J 7 bases; bases outside gene matches: 11. The CDR3 spans 14 residues. Germline V gene sequence: CDR1 LNHNV, CDR2 YYDKDF (reference sequence). CDR3: CATSVPGQSSEQYF. The CDR3, as DNA: TGTGCCACCAGCGTACCGGGACAGTCCTCGGAGCAGTACTTC.

The rearrangement links TRBV6-5 to TRBJ1-2; no firm D call. Between the trimmed V and J ends, which lost 2 bases and 5 bases, there was a span of 12 bases. Germline loops: CDR1 MNHEY, CDR2 SVGAGI. This CDR3 is 14 amino acids long. The DNA for the CDR3 is TGTGCCAGCAGTTACCTCACCCGCAAATATGGCTACACCTTC. As protein: CASSYLTRKYGYTF.

This clonotype was counted at least ten times. V and J are TRBV28 and TRBJ2-3; maybe TRBD2 (6 bases). The CDR3 has 15 amino acids. V was shortened by 6 bases and J by 5 bases, with 18 bases between the two germline ends. The germline V gene has CDR1 MDHEN and CDR2 SYDVKM. CDR3 loop: CASRGAGRLLDTQYF. CDR3 nucleotide sequence: TGTGCCAGCAGAGGTGCCGGGAGACTTCTAGATACGCAGTATTTT.

This clonotype was found a few times. The V gene is TRBV9, the J gene TRBJ2-7, with 10 nucleotides matching TRBD2. CDR1 is SGDLS, CDR2 YYNGEE, per germline. After removal of 4 bases from V and 0 bases from J, the junction contained 7 bases not matched to a gene. This CDR3 comprises 16 residues. The CDR3 protein is CASSITASGSSYEQYF. CDR3 nucleotides: TGTGCCAGCAGCATTACAGCTAGCGGGAGCTCCTACGAGCAGTACTTC.

This clonotype was observed a handful of times. V and J are TRBV29-1 and TRBJ2-7, with D unclear. Trimming took 2 bases from V and 6 from J, leaving 11 bases between them. This CDR3 contains 12 residues. The germline V gene encodes CDR1 SQVTM and CDR2 ANQGSEA. CDR3 loop: CSVEFGFSEQYF. The CDR3 DNA follows: TGCAGCGTTGAATTCGGGTTCTCCGAGCAGTACTTC.

This clonotype appeared a few times. This chain connects TRBV28 to TRBJ2-3; 8 nucleotides align to TRBD1. The CDR3 length is 16 residues. The V segment lost 5 bases and the J segment 2 bases; nucleotides outside the gene matches: 9. In germline, CDR1 is MDHEN, CDR2 SYDVKM. As DNA, the CDR3 is TGTGCCAGCAGTCAGGACAGGGCCTTACCCACAGATACGCAGTATTTT. This gives the protein CASSQDRALPTDTQYF.

This clonotype was counted at least ten times. This chain uses TRBV28 with TRBJ2-2, with 7 bases matching TRBD2. CDR1 MDHEN and CDR2 SYDVKM come from the germline V gene. The CDR3 runs to 15 residues. The junction had 9 bases not matched to a gene; V was cut back by 7 bases and J by 4 bases. In nucleotides, the CDR3 is TGTGCCAGCAATCTGGCTAGCGGACCCACCGGGGAGCTGTTTTTT. Translation: CASNLASGPTGELFF. Drawing the rest from reference TRBV28 and TRBJ2-2, the complete variable domain is DVKVTQSSRYLVKRTGEKVFLECVQDMDHENMFWYRQDPGLGLRLIYFSYDVKMKEKGDIPEGYSVSREKKERFSLILESASTNQTSMYLCASNLASGPTGELFFGEGSRLTVL.

V and J are TRBV12-3 or TRBV12-4 and TRBJ2-7, with 12 bases that match TRBD2. J gave up 5 bases and V 5 bases, and 4 bases lay outside the gene matches. The CDR3 has 14 amino acids. The CDR3 coding sequence is TGTGCCAGCAGTCGACTAGCGGGAGATCACGAGCAGTACTTC. Translated: CASSRLAGDHEQYF.

V gene TRBV20-1 combines with J gene TRBJ1-1; TRBD1 is a possible D gene (5 bases). Germline V CDR1 and CDR2: DFQATT, SNEGSKA (reference sequence). This CDR3 contains 11 residues. V was trimmed by 3 bases and J by 6 bases, leaving 8 bases between them. CDR3 amino acids: CSASKGPEAFF. Here the CDR3 DNA reads TGCAGTGCTAGTAAGGGACCTGAAGCTTTCTTT.

The sample holds many counts of this clonotype. This sequence joins TRBV3-1 and TRBJ2-3; TRBD2 agrees at 11 bases. V shed 0 bases and J 7 bases; nucleotides not matched to a gene: 6. Germline assignment: CDR1 LGHDT and CDR2 YNNKEL (reference sequence). This CDR3 has 16 residues. In nucleotides, the CDR3 is TGTGCCAGCAGCCAAGATCGACTAGCGGGGCCCAATACGCAGTATTTT. Its translation is CASSQDRLAGPNTQYF.

This clonotype was seen ten or more times. This chain connects TRBV7-9 to TRBJ2-1, with 10 positions matching TRBD2. CDR1 is SEHNR and CDR2 is FQNEAQ in the germline V gene (reference sequence). The CDR3 is 16 residues long. The V and J ends lost 2 bases and 3 bases, in that order; junction bases with no gene match: 4. CDR3 loop: CASSLLAGGLYNEQFF. The CDR3 nucleotides read TGTGCCAGCAGCTTATTAGCGGGAGGTCTCTACAATGAGCAGTTCTTC. Full variable domain (rest looked up from reference TRBV7-9 and TRBJ2-1): DTGVSQNPRHKITKRGQNVTFRCDPISEHNRLYWYRQTLGQGPEFLTYFQNEAQLEKSRLLSDRFSAERPKGSFSTLEIQRTEQGDSAMYLCASSLLAGGLYNEQFFGPGTRLTVL.

The gene calls are TRBV7-2 and TRBJ2-3, with 9 bases that match TRBD2. The CDR3 extends over 16 amino acids. The V segment lost 5 bases and the J segment 2 bases; nucleotides outside the gene matches: 8. Germline values: CDR1 SGHTA, CDR2 FQGNSA. Here the CDR3 DNA reads TGTGCCAGCAGCCCCCCTCTAGCGGGGTACACAGATACGCAGTATTTT. This sequence encodes CASSPPLAGYTDTQYF.

This clonotype was found a few times. CDR3: CASSLSTGSYEQYF. The CDR3 DNA follows: TGTGCCAGCAGCTTATCGACAGGCTCCTACGAGCAGTACTTC. This chain connects TRBV7-2 to TRBJ2-7; TRBD1 is a possible D gene (6 bases). In germline, CDR1 is SGHTA, CDR2 FQGNSA. There are 14 residues in the CDR3. V gave up 2 bases and J gave up 0 bases, with 8 bases separating them.

This clonotype has a handful of counts. This chain uses TRBV7-9 with TRBJ2-7, with 10 bases identical to TRBD1. Germline V gene lookup returns CDR1 SEHNR and CDR2 FQNEAQ (reference sequence). This CDR3 is built from 17 residues. V was clipped by 3 bases and J by 2 bases; unmatched bases: 10. CDR3 bases: TGTGCCAGCAGCTTGATGAGCGGGACAGGGGTAGCCTACGAGCAGTACTTC. This codes for CASSLMSGTGVAYEQYF.

This clonotype has just a few counts. The chain combines TRBV28 with TRBJ2-7; 10 bases map to TRBD2. CDR1 is MDHEN and CDR2 is SYDVKM in the germline V gene. The CDR3 length is 15 residues. Trimming cost V 6 bases and J 2 bases; bases outside gene matches: 7. CDR3 DNA: TGTGCCAGCAGCCTTACTAGCGGGATCCCCTACGAGCAGTACTTC. Amino acids: CASSLTSGIPYEQYF.

This clonotype was found many times. The genes are TRBV28 and TRBJ2-6, with a weak D call TRBD1 (6 bases). The V gene's germline CDR1 is MDHEN and CDR2 SYDVKM. There are 14 residues in the CDR3. Trimming shortened V by 5 bases and J by 2 bases, and 7 bases separated the two germline ends. The CDR3 DNA follows: TGTGCCAGCAGTGACAGGCCTGGGGCCAACGTCCTGACTTTC. Translated, it gives CASSDRPGANVLTF. Together with reference TRBV28 and TRBJ2-6, the CDR3 gives the full variable domain: DVKVTQSSRYLVKRTGEKVFLECVQDMDHENMFWYRQDPGLGLRLIYFSYDVKMKEKGDIPEGYSVSREKKERFSLILESASTNQTSMYLCASSDRPGANVLTFGAGSRLTVL.

This rearrangement joins TRBV12-3 or TRBV12-4 to TRBJ2-2, with 8 bases lining up with TRBD2. The CDR3 length is 15 residues. V gave up 6 bases and J gave up 1 base; unmatched junction bases: 4. CDR3 loop: CASRGGLGNTGELFF. The CDR3 coding sequence is TGTGCCAGCAGGGGGGGACTAGGGAACACCGGGGAGCTGTTTTTT.

This clonotype appeared a few times. The J gene is TRBJ1-4, the V gene TRBV27, with D hard to call. There are 14 residues in the CDR3. Germline V gene lookup returns CDR1 MNHEY and CDR2 SMNVEV (reference sequence). Trimming shortened V by 6 bases and J by 8 bases, and 16 bases separated the two germline ends. The CDR3 region has the DNA TGTGCCAGCAGACCCTTAAGGTTCGAGGAAAAACTGTTTTTT. Protein sequence: CASRPLRFEEKLFF.

The chain has TRBV24-1 and TRBJ2-3; 12 nucleotides match TRBD1. Germline CDR1 and CDR2: KGHDR and SFDVKD. J lost 5 bases, V lost 7 bases, and 9 bases had no gene match. The CDR3 has 16 residues. The CDR3: CATSEGGTGGRDTQYF. For the CDR3, the DNA is TGTGCCACCAGCGAGGGGGGGACAGGGGGCAGAGATACGCAGTATTTT.

V and J are TRBV29-1 and TRBJ2-3; TRBD2 aligns across 15 bases. Germline V lookup: CDR1 SQVTM, CDR2 ANQGSEA. The CDR3 runs to 22 residues. V shed 2 bases and J 1 base; nucleotides not matched to a gene: 19. CDR3 sequence reads: CSVELYDPPPGLAGGRTDTQYF. DNA for the CDR3: TGCAGCGTTGAACTTTACGATCCCCCACCGGGACTAGCGGGAGGCCGCACAGATACGCAGTATTTT.

This clonotype appeared a few times. The chain combines TRBV9 with TRBJ2-1; 8 bases are a match to TRBD2. This CDR3 comprises 15 residues. V shed 0 bases, J shed 7 bases, and the junction held 6 bases outside the gene matches. The germline gives CDR1 SGDLS, CDR2 YYNGEE. The CDR3 sequence is CASSVEAGEGNEQFF. CDR3 nucleotide sequence: TGTGCCAGCAGCGTAGAAGCGGGAGAAGGTAATGAGCAGTTCTTC. Based on the CDR3 plus reference TRBV9 and TRBJ2-1, the full variable domain is DSGVTQTPKHLITATGQRVTLRCSPRSGDLSVYWYQQSLDQGLQFLIQYYNGEERAKGNILERFSAQQFPDLHSELNLSSLELGDSALYFCASSVEAGEGNEQFFGPGTRLTVL.

The CDR3 nucleotides are TGTGCCAGCAGTTTGGACGGGGGGAGAAACATTCAGTACTTC. Its protein is CASSLDGGRNIQYF. V gene TRBV12-3 or TRBV12-4 combines with J gene TRBJ2-4; 7 nucleotides align to TRBD2. The J segment lost 6 bases and the V segment lost 3 bases, leaving 5 bases of the junction unmatched. This CDR3 spans 14 amino acids.

This clonotype was counted a few times. The chain joins TRBV28 to TRBJ2-4; 9 bases agree with TRBD1. Germline CDR1 is MDHEN and CDR2 is SYDVKM. V lost 6 bases and J lost 6; bases outside the gene matches: 9. The CDR3 has 15 residues. DNA for the CDR3: TGTGCCAGCAGCCTACAGGGGGCGAGGAGAAACATTCAGTACTTC. It is translated as CASSLQGARRNIQYF.

This clonotype was counted many times. The V and J genes are TRBV10-3 and TRBJ2-2, with 9 bases identical to TRBD1. From germline, CDR1 is ENHRY and CDR2 SYGVKD. The length of the CDR3 is 15 residues. Trimming cost V 7 bases and J 3 bases; bases outside gene matches: 6. The CDR3 region is CAITSRDRDTGELFF. The CDR3 DNA sequence: TGTGCCATCACTTCCCGGGACAGGGACACCGGGGAGCTGTTTTTT.

This sequence joins TRBV28 and TRBJ2-7; TRBD2 agrees at 7 bases. With V trimmed by 7 bases and J by 3 bases, 6 bases remained unmatched. There are 13 residues in the CDR3. Germline V lookup: CDR1 MDHEN, CDR2 SYDVKM. CDR3: CASTRSGIYEQYF. For the CDR3, the DNA is TGTGCCAGCACCAGGAGCGGGATCTACGAGCAGTACTTC.